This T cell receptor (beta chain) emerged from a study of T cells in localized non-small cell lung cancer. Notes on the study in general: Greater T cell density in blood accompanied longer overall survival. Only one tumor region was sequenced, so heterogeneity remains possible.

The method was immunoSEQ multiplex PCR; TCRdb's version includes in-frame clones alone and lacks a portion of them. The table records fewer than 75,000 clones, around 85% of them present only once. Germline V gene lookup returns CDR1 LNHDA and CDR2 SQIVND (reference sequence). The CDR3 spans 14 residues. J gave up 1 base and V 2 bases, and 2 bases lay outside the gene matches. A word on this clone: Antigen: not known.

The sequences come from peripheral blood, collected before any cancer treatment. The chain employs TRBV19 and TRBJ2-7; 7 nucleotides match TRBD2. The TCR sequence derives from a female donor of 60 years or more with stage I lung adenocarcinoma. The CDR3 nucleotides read TGTGCCAGTAGTATATCTAGCGGATCCTACGAGCAGTACTTC. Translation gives CASSISSGSYEQYF.